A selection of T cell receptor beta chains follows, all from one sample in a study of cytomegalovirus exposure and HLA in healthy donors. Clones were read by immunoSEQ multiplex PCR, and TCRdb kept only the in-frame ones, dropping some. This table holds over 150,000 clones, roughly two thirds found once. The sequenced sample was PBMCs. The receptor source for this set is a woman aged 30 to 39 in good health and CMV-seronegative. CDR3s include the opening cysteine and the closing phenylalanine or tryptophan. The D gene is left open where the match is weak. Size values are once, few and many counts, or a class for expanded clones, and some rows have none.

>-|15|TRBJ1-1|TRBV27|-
CASSLVPVLNTEAFF
TGTGCCAGCAGTTTAGTACCGGTCCTGAACACTGAAGCTTTCTTT
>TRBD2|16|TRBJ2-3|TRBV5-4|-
CASSSLAGAITDTQYF
TGTGCCAGCAGCTCGTTAGCGGGGGCGATCACAGATACGCAGTATTTT
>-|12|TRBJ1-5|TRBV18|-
CASSRNNQPQHF
TGTGCCAGCTCACGTAACAATCAGCCCCAGCATTTT
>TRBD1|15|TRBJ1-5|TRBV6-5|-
CASRVQGVSNQPQHF
TGTGCCAGCAGGGTACAGGGGGTCAGCAATCAGCCCCAGCATTTT
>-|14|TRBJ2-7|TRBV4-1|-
CASSQEGASYEQYF
TGCGCCAGCAGCCAAGAGGGAGCCTCCTACGAGCAGTACTTC
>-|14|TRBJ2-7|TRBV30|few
CAWSVAAGAYEQYF
TGTGCCTGGAGTGTAGCAGCGGGTGCCTACGAGCAGTACTTC
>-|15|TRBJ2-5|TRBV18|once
CASSPIMTSQETQYF
TGTGCCAGCTCACCGATTATGACTAGTCAAGAGACCCAGTACTTC
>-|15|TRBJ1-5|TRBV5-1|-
CASSRQPGGNQPQHF
TGCGCCAGCAGCCGGCAGCCAGGGGGCAATCAGCCCCAGCATTTT
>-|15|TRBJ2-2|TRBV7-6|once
CASSLAALNTGELFF
TGTGCCAGCAGCTTGGCTGCTTTGAACACCGGGGAGCTGTTTTTT
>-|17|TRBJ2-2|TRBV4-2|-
CASSQEGGIANTGELFF
TGTGCCAGCAGCCAAGAAGGAGGGATCGCGAACACCGGGGAGCTGTTTTTT
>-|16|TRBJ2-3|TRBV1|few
CTSSQDYHLHTDTQYF
TGCACCAGCAGCCAAGACTACCACCTTCACACAGATACGCAGTATTTT
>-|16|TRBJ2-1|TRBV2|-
CASSAEGAGSYNEQFF
TGTGCCAGCAGTGCCGAAGGGGCGGGAAGCTACAATGAGCAGTTCTTC
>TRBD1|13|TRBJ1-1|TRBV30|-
CAWSFDITGEAFF
TGTGCCTGGAGTTTCGACATAACAGGGGAGGCTTTCTTT
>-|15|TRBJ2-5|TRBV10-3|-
CAISPTDGKEETQYF
TGTGCCATCAGCCCTACTGACGGGAAAGAGGAGACCCAGTACTTC
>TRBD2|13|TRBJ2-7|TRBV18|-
CASSPTSGYEQYF
TGTGCCAGCTCACCTACTAGCGGCTACGAGCAGTACTTC
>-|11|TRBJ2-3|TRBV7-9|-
CASSYSDTQYF
TGTGCCAGCAGTTATTCAGATACGCAGTATTTT
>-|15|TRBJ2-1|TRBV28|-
CASSLTFASYNEQFF
TGTGCCAGCAGTTTAACTTTTGCTAGCTACAATGAGCAGTTCTTC
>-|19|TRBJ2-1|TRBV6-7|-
CASSSPGERTGCGLYEQFF
TGTGCCAGCAGTTCCCCAGGGGAGCGAACAGGTTGCGGTTTGTATGAGCAGTTCTTC
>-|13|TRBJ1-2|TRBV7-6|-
CASNPIEGDGYTF
TGTGCCAGCAACCCCATAGAGGGTGATGGCTACACCTTC
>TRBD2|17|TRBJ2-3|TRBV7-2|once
CASSKTSGGGPSDTQYF
TGTGCCAGCAGCAAGACTAGCGGGGGGGGACCCTCCGATACGCAGTATTTT
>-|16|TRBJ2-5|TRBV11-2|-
CASSSLINDNIRTQYF
TGTGCCAGCAGCTCACTGATAAATGACAATATTCGGACCCAGTACTTC
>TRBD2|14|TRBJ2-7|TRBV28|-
CASSILAGVGEQYF
TGTGCCAGCAGTATACTAGCGGGAGTTGGCGAGCAGTACTTC
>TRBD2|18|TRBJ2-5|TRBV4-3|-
CASSLGTSVKGGEETQYF
TGCGCCAGCAGCCTTGGGACTAGCGTTAAAGGAGGAGAAGAGACCCAGTACTTC
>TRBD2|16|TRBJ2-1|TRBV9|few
CASSVGTSGNYNEQFF
TGTGCCAGCAGCGTAGGGACTAGCGGTAACTACAATGAGCAGTTCTTC
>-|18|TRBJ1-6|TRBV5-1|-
CASSLEYRGALRNSPLHF
TGCGCCAGCAGCTTGGAGTACCGGGGGGCGTTGAGGAATTCACCCCTCCACTTT
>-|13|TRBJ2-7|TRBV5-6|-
CASRGGLAYEQYF
TGTGCCAGCAGGGGGGGGCTAGCCTACGAGCAGTACTTC
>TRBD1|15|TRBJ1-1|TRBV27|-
CASSADQTGGTKAFF
TGTGCCAGCAGTGCCGATCAGACAGGGGGCACTAAAGCTTTCTTT
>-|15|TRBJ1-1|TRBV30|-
CAWSVGGIGNTEAFF
TGTGCCTGGAGTGTAGGGGGTATCGGGAACACTGAAGCTTTCTTT
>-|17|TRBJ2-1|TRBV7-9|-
CSSSLGYWVLGGNEQFF
TGTTCCAGCAGCTTGGGTTATTGGGTCTTGGGGGGCAATGAGCAGTTCTTC
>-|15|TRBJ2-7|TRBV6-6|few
CASSPPQTDSFQQYF
TGTGCCAGCAGTCCCCCCCAGACAGACTCCTTTCAGCAGTACTTC
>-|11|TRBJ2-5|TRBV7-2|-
CASSSQETQYF
TGTGCCAGCAGCTCACAAGAGACCCAGTACTTC
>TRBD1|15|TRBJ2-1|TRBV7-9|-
CASSSTGVNKNEQFF
TGTGCCAGCAGCTCCACAGGGGTAAATAAGAATGAGCAGTTCTTC
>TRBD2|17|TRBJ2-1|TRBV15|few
CATSRDLGAGGYNEQFF
TGTGCCACCAGCAGAGATCTGGGAGCGGGGGGTTACAATGAGCAGTTCTTC
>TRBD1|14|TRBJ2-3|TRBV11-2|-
CASSLGTGGYTQYF
TGTGCCAGCAGCTTAGGGACAGGGGGTTATACGCAGTATTTT
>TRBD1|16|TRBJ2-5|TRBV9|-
CASSVNTGTGMETQYF
TGTGCCAGCAGCGTTAACACCGGGACAGGGATGGAGACCCAGTACTTC
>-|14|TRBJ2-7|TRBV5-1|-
CASSLVLSSYEQYF
TGCGCCAGCAGCTTGGTGTTGAGCTCCTACGAGCAGTACTTC
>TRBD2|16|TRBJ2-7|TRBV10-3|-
CAISESRLAGVDEQYF
TGTGCCATCAGTGAGTCCAGACTAGCGGGAGTAGACGAGCAGTACTTC
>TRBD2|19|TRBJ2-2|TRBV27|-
CASSHTAKTSGGAIGELFF
TGTGCCAGCAGTCACACCGCCAAGACTAGCGGGGGGGCGATCGGGGAGCTGTTTTTT
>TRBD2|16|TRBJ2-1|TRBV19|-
CASSEAGTSFYNEQFF
TGTGCCAGTAGTGAAGCCGGGACTAGTTTCTACAATGAGCAGTTCTTC
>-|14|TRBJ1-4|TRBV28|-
CASRRTGNNEKLFF
TGTGCCAGCAGGAGGACCGGGAACAATGAAAAACTGTTTTTT
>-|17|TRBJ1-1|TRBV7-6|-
CASSWGGFGGAYTEAFF
TGTGCCAGCAGCTGGGGGGGTTTTGGGGGGGCTTACACTGAAGCTTTCTTT
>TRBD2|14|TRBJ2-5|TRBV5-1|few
CASSLAAGVETQYF
TGCGCCAGCAGCTTGGCCGCGGGAGTGGAGACCCAGTACTTC
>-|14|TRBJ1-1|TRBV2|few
CASRGTSGDTEAFF
TGTGCCAGCAGGGGGACCTCGGGGGACACTGAAGCTTTCTTT
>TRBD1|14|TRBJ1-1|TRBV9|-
CASTSQGGDTEAFF
TGTGCCAGCACCTCCCAGGGGGGTGACACTGAAGCTTTCTTT
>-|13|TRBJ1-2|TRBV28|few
CASSRGGVYGYTF
TGTGCCAGCAGCCGCGGCGGGGTCTATGGCTACACCTTC
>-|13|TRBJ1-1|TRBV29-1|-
CSVDRRGDTEAFF
TGCAGCGTTGACCGCAGGGGAGACACTGAAGCTTTCTTT
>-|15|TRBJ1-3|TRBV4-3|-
CASSQDKSSGNTIYF
TGCGCCAGCAGCCAAGATAAGAGCTCTGGAAACACCATATATTTT
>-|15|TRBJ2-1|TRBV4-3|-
CASSQALYGGNEQFF
TGCGCCAGCAGCCAAGCTTTATACGGGGGAAATGAGCAGTTCTTC
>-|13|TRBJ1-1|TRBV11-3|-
CASGTGRDTEAFF
TGTGCCAGCGGTACGGGTAGAGACACTGAAGCTTTCTTT
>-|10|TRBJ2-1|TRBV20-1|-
CSAHYNEQFF
TGCAGTGCCCACTACAATGAGCAGTTCTTC
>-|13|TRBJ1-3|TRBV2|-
CASSDSSGNTIYF
TGTGCCAGCAGCGACAGTTCTGGAAACACCATATATTTT
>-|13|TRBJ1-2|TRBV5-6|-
CASSLGQEVGYTF
TGTGCCAGCAGCTTGGGCCAGGAGGTAGGCTACACCTTC
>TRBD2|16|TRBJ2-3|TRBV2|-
CASSARLAVSTDTQYF
TGTGCCAGCAGTGCCCGACTAGCGGTTAGCACAGATACGCAGTATTTT
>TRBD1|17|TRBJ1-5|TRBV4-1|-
CASSQGTGSYSNQPQHF
TGCGCCAGCAGCCAAGGGACAGGCTCTTATAGCAATCAGCCCCAGCATTTT
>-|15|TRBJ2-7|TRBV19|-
CASSMAGQAAYEQYF
TGTGCCAGTAGTATGGCTGGCCAGGCCGCCTACGAGCAGTACTTC